Listed here is a single T cell receptor delta chain. Translating this DNA gives a protein that differs at residue 9 from the TCRdb one, which belongs to a much larger clone; a read error is likely, and the protein shown is this translation. This specimen belongs to a study of gamma-delta T cells after stem cell transplantation. CDR1 GEAIGNYY and CDR2 EKD come from the germline V gene. The CDR3 has 17 residues. Losses at the gene ends were 1 base for V and 0 bases for J; bases not matched to a gene: 10. TCRdb applied CATT to the RT-PCR reads for clone calling. The sample shows 4,000 to 5,500 delta-chain clones, 1.9% of them seen only once.

The sample taken for sequencing was gamma-delta T cells. V gene TRDV2 combines with J gene TRDJ1; TRDD3 agrees at 7 bases. This clonotype was obtained from a human donor. It is not recorded whose cells these are; they may come from a transplant donor. In DNA, the CDR3 is TGTGCCTGTGACACGGTGGGGGACTCCGAGGACACCGATAAACTCATCTTT. It codes for CACDTVGDSEDTDKLIF.